A selection of T cell receptor beta chains follows, all from one sample in a study of T cell changes during pregnancy in multiple sclerosis. Libraries were prepared by immunoSEQ multiplex PCR; TCRdb keeps only in-frame clonotypes and omits some of them. Of some 120,000 clones listed, more than 85% were seen once; the top ten hold about 1.6%. The sample was peripheral blood, taken in the third trimester of pregnancy. The receptors were gathered from a female donor with multiple sclerosis, enrolled in a pregnancy study. CDR3s include the opening cysteine and the closing phenylalanine or tryptophan. Rows give clone size only sometimes, using once, few, many, or a class for an expanded clone.

clone size | J gene | V gene | CDR3 protein
once | TRBJ2-1 | TRBV30 | CAWGPGVPYNEQFF
few | TRBJ1-6 | TRBV5-1 | CASSFEGEDSPLHF
once | TRBJ2-5 | TRBV18 | CASSPSDRVDRETQYF
NA | TRBJ2-1 | TRBV5-1 | CASSLWGRSGGTSYNEQFF
once | TRBJ2-1 | TRBV6-5 | CASSSPSGSGDNEQFF
NA | TRBJ2-3 | TRBV5-1 | CASSLVGRGYTDTQYF
NA | TRBJ2-1 | TRBV25-1 | CASSELAGLASYNEQFF
NA | TRBJ2-6 | TRBV7-9 | CASSFAGRWDSGANVLTF
once | TRBJ1-1 | TRBV23-1 | CASSQQGYDTEAFF
NA | TRBJ1-2 | TRBV9 | CASSVELRTGLYGYTF
NA | TRBJ1-5 | TRBV11-3 | CASSLLRSEGNQPQHF
NA | TRBJ1-1 | TRBV6-1 | CASSYSQGPTEAFF
NA | TRBJ2-4 | TRBV2 | CASDRDRGYIQYF
NA | TRBJ2-6 | TRBV4-2 | CASSQGDSVSGANVLTF
NA | TRBJ2-1 | TRBV1 | CTSGPGGDYNEQFF
NA | TRBJ2-1 | TRBV5-1 | CASSLRGPTYNEQFF
NA | TRBJ2-7 | TRBV6-4 | CASRGLEQYF
NA | TRBJ2-1 | TRBV5-5 | CASSTPSGGAFEQFF
NA | TRBJ1-2 | TRBV30 | CAWSRPGTAPRGYTF
NA | TRBJ2-5 | TRBV18 | CASSLRAGGSPRETQYF
NA | TRBJ2-3 | TRBV10-3 | CAALGERQPFTDTQYF
NA | TRBJ2-7 | TRBV30 | CAVPLAGGSYEQYF
NA | TRBJ2-5 | TRBV28 | CASSTRQAQYF
NA | TRBJ2-2 | TRBV5-4 | CASSLGGTSGRALGTGELFF
NA | TRBJ2-3 | TRBV11-2 | CASSSPGGADTQYF
NA | TRBJ2-7 | TRBV5-4 | CASSSPSLPNEQYF
few | TRBJ2-2 | TRBV27 | CASRRTSGSTGELFF
NA | TRBJ2-1 | TRBV28 | CASSRTSGNYNEQFF
NA | TRBJ2-1 | TRBV11-3 | CASSLAGGNEQFF
NA | TRBJ1-2 | TRBV28 | CASSSGGPAAYYGYTF
NA | TRBJ1-1 | TRBV5-1 | CASSLEGAGGDEAFF
NA | TRBJ2-1 | TRBV6-5 | CASRRQANNEQFF
once | TRBJ1-2 | TRBV5-5 | CASSSDRANYGYTF
NA | TRBJ1-5 | TRBV28 | CASSFLQGARQPQHF
few | TRBJ2-7 | TRBV28 | CASSLRSPWGSGMSYEQYF
NA | TRBJ2-3 | TRBV13 | CASSTRTGGGTDTQYF
NA | TRBJ2-3 | TRBV5-6 | CASSLGRTSGVRGTDTQYF
NA | TRBJ2-1 | TRBV9 | CASSVGGGGQYNEQFF